This T cell receptor beta chain came from a study of shared clonotypes between healthy human individuals. Study summary: Donors consisted of a couple of women and a few men between 18 and 49.

The table came from immunoSEQ multiplex PCR; TCRdb's copy has only in-frame clones and leaves some out. Here the sample spans millions of clones, 90% to 95% being singletons. Germline V gene data show CDR1 as KGHSH and CDR2 as LQKENI. The ends lost 1 base at V and 4 bases at J; junction bases unmatched: 3. CDR3 length equals 15 residues. What was sequenced was naive CD4+ T cells sorted from blood. This sample's subset: CD45RA+ positively selected. This rearrangement joins TRBV18 to TRBJ2-3; 9 bases are shared with TRBD1. The source is a man aged 18 to 30 in good health. The DNA for the CDR3 is TGTGCCAGCTCACCACGGGACAGGGTGGCAGATACGCAGTATTTT. It translates to CASSPRDRVADTQYF.